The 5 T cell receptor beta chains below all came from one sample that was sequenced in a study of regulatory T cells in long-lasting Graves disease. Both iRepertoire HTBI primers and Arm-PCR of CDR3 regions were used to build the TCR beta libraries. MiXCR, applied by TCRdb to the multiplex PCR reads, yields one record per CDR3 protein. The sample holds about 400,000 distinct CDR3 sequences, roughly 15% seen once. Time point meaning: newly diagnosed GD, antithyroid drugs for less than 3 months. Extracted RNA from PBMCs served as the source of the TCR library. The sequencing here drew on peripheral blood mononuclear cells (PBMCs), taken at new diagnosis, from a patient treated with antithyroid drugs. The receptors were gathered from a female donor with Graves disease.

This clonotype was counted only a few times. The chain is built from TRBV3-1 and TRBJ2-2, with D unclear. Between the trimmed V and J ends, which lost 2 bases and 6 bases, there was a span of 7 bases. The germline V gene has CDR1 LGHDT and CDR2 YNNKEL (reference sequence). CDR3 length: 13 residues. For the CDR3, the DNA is TGTGCCAGCAGCCAATTATTATCCGGGGAGCTGTTTTTT. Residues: CASSQLLSGELFF.

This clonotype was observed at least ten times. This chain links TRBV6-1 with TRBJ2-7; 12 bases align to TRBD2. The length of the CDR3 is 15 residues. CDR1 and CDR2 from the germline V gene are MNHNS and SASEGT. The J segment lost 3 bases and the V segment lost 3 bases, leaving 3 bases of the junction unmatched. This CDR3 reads CASSDLAGGIYEQYF. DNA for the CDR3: TGTGCCAGCAGTGATCTAGCGGGAGGGATCTACGAGCAGTACTTC.

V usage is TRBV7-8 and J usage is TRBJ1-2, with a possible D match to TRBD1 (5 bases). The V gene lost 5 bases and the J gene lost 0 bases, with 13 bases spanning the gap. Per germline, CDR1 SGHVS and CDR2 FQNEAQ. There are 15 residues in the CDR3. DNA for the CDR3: TGTGCCAGCAGCATGGACAAGGGAGCTAACTATGGCTACACCTTC. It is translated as CASSMDKGANYGYTF. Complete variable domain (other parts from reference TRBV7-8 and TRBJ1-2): GAGVSQSPRYKVAKRGQDVALRCDPISGHVSLFWYQQALGQGPEFLTYFQNEAQLDKSGLPSDRFFAERPEGSVSTLKIQRTQQEDSAVYLCASSMDKGANYGYTFGSGTRLTVV.

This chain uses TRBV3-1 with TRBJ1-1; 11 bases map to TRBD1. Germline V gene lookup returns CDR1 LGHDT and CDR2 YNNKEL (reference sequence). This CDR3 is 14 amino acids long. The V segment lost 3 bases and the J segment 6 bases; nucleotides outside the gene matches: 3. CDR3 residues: CASSHPGQGAEAFF. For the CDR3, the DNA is TGTGCCAGCAGCCATCCGGGACAGGGGGCTGAAGCTTTCTTT.

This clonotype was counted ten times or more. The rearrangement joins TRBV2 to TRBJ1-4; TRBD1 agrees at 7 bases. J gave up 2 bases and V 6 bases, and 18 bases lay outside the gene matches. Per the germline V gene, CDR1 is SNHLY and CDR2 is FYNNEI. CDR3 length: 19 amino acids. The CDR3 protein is CASSLYRDREPRTNEKLFF. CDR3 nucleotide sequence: TGTGCCAGCAGCCTATACCGGGACAGAGAACCCCGTACTAATGAAAAACTGTTTTTT.